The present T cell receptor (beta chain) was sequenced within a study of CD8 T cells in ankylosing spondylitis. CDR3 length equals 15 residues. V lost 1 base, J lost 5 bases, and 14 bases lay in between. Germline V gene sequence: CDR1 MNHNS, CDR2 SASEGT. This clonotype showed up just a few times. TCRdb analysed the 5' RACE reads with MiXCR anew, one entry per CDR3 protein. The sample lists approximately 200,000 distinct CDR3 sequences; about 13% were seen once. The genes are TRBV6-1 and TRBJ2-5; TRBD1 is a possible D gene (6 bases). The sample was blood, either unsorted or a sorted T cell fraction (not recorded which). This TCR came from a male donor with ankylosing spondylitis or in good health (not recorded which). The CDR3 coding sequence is TGTGCCAGCAGTGAAGGAGGGGGAGATATTGAGACCCAGTACTTC. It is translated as CASSEGGGDIETQYF.